This TCR beta chain was captured by sequencing in a study of radiotherapy plus CTLA-4 blockade in lung cancer. This clone has just a few counts. Chemo-refractory metastatic non-small-cell lung cancer patients underwent focal radiation alongside CTLA-4 blockade with ipilimumab. Generated by immunoSEQ multiplex PCR, the TCRdb table keeps only in-frame clones and is missing some. The sample shows 45,000 to 60,000 clones, about 76% of them seen only once. The input for sequencing was peripheral blood, taken from a patient treated with radiotherapy plus ipilimumab. The source is a human donor with non-small cell lung cancer who had a complete response to radiotherapy plus ipilimumab.

The CDR3 sequence: CATSRAGLRGISGELFF. CDR3 sequence (DNA): TGTGCCACCAGCAGAGCAGGCCTCAGGGGTATATCCGGGGAGCTGTTTTTT. The rearrangement links TRBV15 to TRBJ2-2; TRBD1 might be the D (6 bases). CDR3 size: 17 residues. Germline CDR1 LNHNV, CDR2 YYDKDF (reference sequence). V was clipped by 1 base and J by 6 bases, with 18 bases between them.